The rows below give T cell receptor beta chains drawn from one sample of a study of cytomegalovirus exposure and HLA in healthy donors. Method: immunoSEQ multiplex PCR; TCRdb's copy keeps in-frame clones and lacks some. The data hold under 200,000 clones, with roughly 80% observed a single time. Sample: PBMCs. The receptors derive from a girl aged 2-9 years in good health and CMV-seropositive. CDR3s include the opening cysteine and the closing phenylalanine or tryptophan. D genes are given only for firm matches. Size tells how often a clone was seen (once, few, many) or the class of an expanded clone, and some rows leave it out.

V gene	clone size	D gene	CDR3 length	J gene	CDR3 DNA	CDR3 protein
TRBV10-2	-	-	13	TRBJ1-2	TGCGCCAGCAGTGAGTCTAACAGGTTTGGCTACACCTTC	CASSESNRFGYTF
TRBV5-1	once	-	13	TRBJ1-4	TGCGCCAGCTCGGGGGGTCGGGGTGAAAAACTGTTTTTT	CASSGGRGEKLFF
TRBV5-1	-	-	15	TRBJ1-2	TGCGCCAGCAGTCTGCTGCCGGGAATGCGGAATGGCTACACCTTC	CASSLLPGMRNGYTF
TRBV15	-	TRBD1	18	TRBJ2-1	TGTGCCACCAGCAGAGATGAGGGGTTCGACAGGGGTAGCAATGAGCAGTTCTTC	CATSRDEGFDRGSNEQFF
TRBV21-1	-	-	16	TRBJ2-4	TGTGCCAGCAGCAAAGAACAGGTAAGAGCCAAAAACATTCAGTACTTC	CASSKEQVRAKNIQYF
TRBV5-1	few	TRBD1	15	TRBJ2-1	TGCGCCAGCAGTAGGGACAGGATTACCTACAATGAGCAGTTCTTC	CASSRDRITYNEQFF
TRBV6-1	few	-	15	TRBJ1-4	TGTGCCAGCACCCGAGGGTGGGGTGGGGATGAAAAACTGTTTTTT	CASTRGWGGDEKLFF
TRBV13	-	-	12	TRBJ2-5	TGTGCCAGCAGTTCCTTTTCGGAGACCCAGTACTTC	CASSSFSETQYF
TRBV11-2	-	TRBD2	16	TRBJ2-7	TGTGCCAGCAGCTTAGATGGGACTAGCGCGCCCTACGAGCAGTACTTC	CASSLDGTSAPYEQYF
TRBV6-1	-	-	15	TRBJ2-3	TGTGCCAGCAGTGCTCGACTAAGTGGGCCGGATACGCAGTATTTT	CASSARLSGPDTQYF
TRBV6-5	-	TRBD1	14	TRBJ1-6	TGTGCCAGCAGTCGACAGGGGAATAATTCACCCCTCCACTTT	CASSRQGNNSPLHF
TRBV4-2	-	TRBD2	16	TRBJ2-2	TGTGCCAGCAGCGTGGGACTAGCGGGAGGGGCCGGGGAGCTGTTTTTT	CASSVGLAGGAGELFF
TRBV4-1	once	TRBD2	15	TRBJ2-2	TGCGCCAGCAGCCAGGGACTAGCGGGCTCCGGGGAGCTGTTTTTT	CASSQGLAGSGELFF
TRBV27	-	-	17	TRBJ2-6	TGTGCCAGCAGTTTGGAGGGGCCACTCTCTGGGGCCAACGTCCTGACTTTC	CASSLEGPLSGANVLTF
TRBV19	-	-	13	TRBJ2-7	TGTGCCAGTAGTACAATACAGGGCTACGAGCAGTACTTC	CASSTIQGYEQYF
TRBV7-6	-	-	13	TRBJ2-5	TGTGCCAGCAGCTTAATTACGAGGGAGACCCAGTACTTC	CASSLITRETQYF
TRBV27	-	TRBD1	14	TRBJ1-2	TGTGCCAGCAGTCCAACTACAGGGGGCTATGGCTACACCTTC	CASSPTTGGYGYTF
TRBV27	-	TRBD1	14	TRBJ2-3	TGTGCCAGCAGCCCGACAGGGGTGAGAAATACGCAGTATTTT	CASSPTGVRNTQYF
TRBV15	few	-	15	TRBJ2-7	TGTGCCACCAGCAGAGAGACATCGGGGGGCAGCGAGCAGTACTTC	CATSRETSGGSEQYF
TRBV2	-	TRBD1	15	TRBJ1-2	TGTGCCAGCACACCAAGGGGACAGGTCGCCATTGGCTACACCTTC	CASTPRGQVAIGYTF
TRBV14	-	-	12	TRBJ2-7	TGTGCCAGCAGCCCGGGGACCTACGAGCAGTACTTC	CASSPGTYEQYF
TRBV7-8	-	TRBD2	19	TRBJ2-1	TGTGCCAGCAGCTTAGGCGGACTAGCGGGAGGTGGGTCCTACAATGAGCAGTTCTTC	CASSLGGLAGGGSYNEQFF
TRBV5-3	-	TRBD2	15	TRBJ2-3	TGTGCCAGAAGGTCGGGACTAGCGGCCACAGATACGCAGTATTTT	CARRSGLAATDTQYF